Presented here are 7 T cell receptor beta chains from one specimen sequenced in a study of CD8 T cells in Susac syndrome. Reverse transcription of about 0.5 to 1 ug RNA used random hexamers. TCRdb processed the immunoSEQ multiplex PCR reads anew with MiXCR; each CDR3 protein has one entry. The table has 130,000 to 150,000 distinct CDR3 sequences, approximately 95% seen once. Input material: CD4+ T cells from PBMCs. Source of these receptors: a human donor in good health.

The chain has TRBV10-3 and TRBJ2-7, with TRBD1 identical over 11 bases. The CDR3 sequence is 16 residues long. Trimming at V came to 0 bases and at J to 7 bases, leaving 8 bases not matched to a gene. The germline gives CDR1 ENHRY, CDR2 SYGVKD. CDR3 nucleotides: TGTGCCATCAGTGAGTCGAGTGGACAGGGGGCGCGGGAGCAGTACTTC. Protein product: CAISESSGQGAREQYF.

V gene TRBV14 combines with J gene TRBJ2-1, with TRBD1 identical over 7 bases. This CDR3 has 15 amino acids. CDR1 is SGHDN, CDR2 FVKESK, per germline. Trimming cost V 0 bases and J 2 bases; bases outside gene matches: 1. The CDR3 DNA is TGTGCCAGCAGCCAAGACACAGGGGCCTACAATGAGCAGTTCTTC. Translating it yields CASSQDTGAYNEQFF.

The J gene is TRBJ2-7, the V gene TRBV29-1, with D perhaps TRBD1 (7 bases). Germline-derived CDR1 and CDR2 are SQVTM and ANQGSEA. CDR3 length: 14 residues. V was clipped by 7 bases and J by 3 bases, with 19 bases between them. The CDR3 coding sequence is TGCAGCGCCGGAGGGGCGGGACAGAACTACGAGCAGTACTTC. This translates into CSAGGAGQNYEQYF.

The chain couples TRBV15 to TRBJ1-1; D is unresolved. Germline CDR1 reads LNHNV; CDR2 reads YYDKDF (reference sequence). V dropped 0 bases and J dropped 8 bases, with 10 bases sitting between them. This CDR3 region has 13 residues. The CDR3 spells CATSRDRFDEAFF. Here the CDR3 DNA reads TGTGCCACCAGCAGAGATAGGTTCGACGAAGCTTTCTTT.

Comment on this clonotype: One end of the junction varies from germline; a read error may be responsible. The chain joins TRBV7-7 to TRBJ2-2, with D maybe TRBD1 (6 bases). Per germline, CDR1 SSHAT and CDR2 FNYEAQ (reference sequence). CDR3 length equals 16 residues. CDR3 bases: TGTGCTAGCAGCTTAGCACAGGGTTCCCGGACCGGGGAGCTGTTTTTT. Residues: CASSLAQGSRTGELFF.

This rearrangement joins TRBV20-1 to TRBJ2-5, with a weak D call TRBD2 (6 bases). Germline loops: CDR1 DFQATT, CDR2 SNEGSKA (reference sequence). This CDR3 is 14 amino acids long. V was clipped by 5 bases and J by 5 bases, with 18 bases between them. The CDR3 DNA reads TGCAGTGCTTCCCCGGGACTGGGGAGGGAGACCCAGTACTTC. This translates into CSASPGLGRETQYF.

The CDR3 nucleotides are TGTGCCAGCAGTCGCAGGGGTTCCCCATCCACAGATACGCAGTATTTT. This encodes CASSRRGSPSTDTQYF. The rearrangement links TRBV6-6 to TRBJ2-3, with D possibly TRBD1 on 6 matching bases. Germline loops: CDR1 MNHNY, CDR2 SVGAGI (reference sequence). V was pared by 5 bases and J by 2 bases, with 17 bases between. The CDR3 sequence is 16 residues long.